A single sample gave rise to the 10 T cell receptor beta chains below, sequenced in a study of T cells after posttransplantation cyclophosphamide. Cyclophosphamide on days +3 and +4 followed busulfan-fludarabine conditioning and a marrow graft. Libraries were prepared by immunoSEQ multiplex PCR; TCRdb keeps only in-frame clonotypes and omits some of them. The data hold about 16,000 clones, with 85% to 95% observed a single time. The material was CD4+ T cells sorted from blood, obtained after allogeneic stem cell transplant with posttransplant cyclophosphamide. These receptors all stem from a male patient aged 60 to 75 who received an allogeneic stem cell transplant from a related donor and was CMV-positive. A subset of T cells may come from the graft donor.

CDR3: CASRRSGGPRTQYF. The CDR3 nucleotides read TGTGCCAGCAGGCGTTCGGGGGGGCCGAGAACGCAGTATTTT. The chain joins TRBV5-6 to TRBJ2-3, with TRBD2 matching over 8 bases. With V trimmed by 5 bases and J by 9 bases, 11 bases remained unmatched. The germline V gene encodes CDR1 SGHDT and CDR2 YYEEEE. The CDR3 runs to 14 residues.

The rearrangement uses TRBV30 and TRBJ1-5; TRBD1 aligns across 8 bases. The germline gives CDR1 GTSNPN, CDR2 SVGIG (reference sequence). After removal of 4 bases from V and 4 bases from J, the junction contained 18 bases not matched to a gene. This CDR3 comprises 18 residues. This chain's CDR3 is CAWTDTMRGTGPNQPQHF. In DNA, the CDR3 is TGTGCCTGGACCGACACAATGAGGGGGACAGGCCCTAATCAGCCCCAGCATTTT.

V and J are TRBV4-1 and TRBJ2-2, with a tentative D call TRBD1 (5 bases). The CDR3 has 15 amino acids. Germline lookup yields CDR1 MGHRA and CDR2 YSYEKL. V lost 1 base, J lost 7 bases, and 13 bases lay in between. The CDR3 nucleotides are TGCGCCAGCAGCCAAGTTTTCAGGGAAGGCGGGGAGCTGTTTTTT. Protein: CASSQVFREGGELFF.

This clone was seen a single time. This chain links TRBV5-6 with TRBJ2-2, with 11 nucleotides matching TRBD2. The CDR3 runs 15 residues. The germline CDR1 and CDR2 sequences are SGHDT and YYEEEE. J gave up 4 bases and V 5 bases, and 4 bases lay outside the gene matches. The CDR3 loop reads CASRPGLAVTGELFF. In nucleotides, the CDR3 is TGTGCCAGCAGACCGGGACTAGCGGTCACCGGGGAGCTGTTTTTT.

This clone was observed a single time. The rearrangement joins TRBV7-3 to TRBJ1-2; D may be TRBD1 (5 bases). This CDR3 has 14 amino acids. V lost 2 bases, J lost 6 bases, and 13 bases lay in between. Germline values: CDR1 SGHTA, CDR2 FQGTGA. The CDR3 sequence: CASSLGTGFDGYTF. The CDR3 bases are TGTGCCAGCAGCTTAGGCACAGGCTTCGATGGCTACACCTTC.

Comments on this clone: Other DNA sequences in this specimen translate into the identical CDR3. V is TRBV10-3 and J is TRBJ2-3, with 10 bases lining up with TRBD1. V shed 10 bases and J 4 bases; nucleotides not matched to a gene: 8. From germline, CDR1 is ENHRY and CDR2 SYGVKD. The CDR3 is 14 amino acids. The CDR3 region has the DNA TGTGCCACCAGGGGACAGGGGATGGCAGATACGCAGTATTTT. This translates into CATRGQGMADTQYF.

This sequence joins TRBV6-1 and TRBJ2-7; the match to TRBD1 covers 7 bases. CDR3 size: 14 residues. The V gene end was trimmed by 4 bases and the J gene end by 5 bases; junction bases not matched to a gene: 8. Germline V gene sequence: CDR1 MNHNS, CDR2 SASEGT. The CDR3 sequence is CASSAGGSGNEQYF. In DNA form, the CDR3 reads TGTGCCAGCAGTGCAGGGGGAAGTGGAAACGAGCAGTACTTC.

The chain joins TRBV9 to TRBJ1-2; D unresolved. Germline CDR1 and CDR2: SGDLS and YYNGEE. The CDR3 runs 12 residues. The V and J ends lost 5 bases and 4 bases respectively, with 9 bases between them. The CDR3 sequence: CASRRQSYGYTF. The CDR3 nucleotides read TGTGCCAGCAGAAGACAAAGCTATGGCTACACCTTC.

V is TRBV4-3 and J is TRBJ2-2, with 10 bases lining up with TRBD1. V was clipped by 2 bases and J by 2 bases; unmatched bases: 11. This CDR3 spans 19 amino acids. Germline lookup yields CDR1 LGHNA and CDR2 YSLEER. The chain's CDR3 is CASSQRVIETGGNTGELFF. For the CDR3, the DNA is TGCGCCAGCAGCCAAAGGGTTATAGAGACAGGGGGCAACACCGGGGAGCTGTTTTTT.

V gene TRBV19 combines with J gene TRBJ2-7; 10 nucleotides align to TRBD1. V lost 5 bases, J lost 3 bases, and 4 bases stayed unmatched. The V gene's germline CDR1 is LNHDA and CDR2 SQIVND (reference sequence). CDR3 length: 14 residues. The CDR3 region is CASSLRTGGYEQYF. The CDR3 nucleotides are TGTGCCAGTAGTTTAAGGACAGGGGGCTACGAGCAGTACTTC.